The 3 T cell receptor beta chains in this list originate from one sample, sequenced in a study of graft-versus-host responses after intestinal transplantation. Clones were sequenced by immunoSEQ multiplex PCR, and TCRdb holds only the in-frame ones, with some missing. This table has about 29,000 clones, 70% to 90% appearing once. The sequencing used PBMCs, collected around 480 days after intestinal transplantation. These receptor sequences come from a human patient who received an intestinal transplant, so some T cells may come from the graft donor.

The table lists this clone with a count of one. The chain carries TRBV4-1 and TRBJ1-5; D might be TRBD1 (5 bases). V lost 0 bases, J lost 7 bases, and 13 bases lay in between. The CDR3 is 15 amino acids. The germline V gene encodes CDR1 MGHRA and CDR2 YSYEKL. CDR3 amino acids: CASSQDFRGEQPQHF. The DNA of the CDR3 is TGCGCCAGCAGCCAAGATTTTCGGGGGGAGCAGCCCCAGCATTTT.

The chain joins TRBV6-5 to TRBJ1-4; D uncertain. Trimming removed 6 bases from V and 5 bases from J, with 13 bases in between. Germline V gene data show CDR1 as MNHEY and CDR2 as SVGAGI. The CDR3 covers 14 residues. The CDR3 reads CASRLDPQNEKLFF. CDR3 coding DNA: TGTGCCAGCAGGTTGGACCCTCAGAATGAAAAACTGTTTTTT.

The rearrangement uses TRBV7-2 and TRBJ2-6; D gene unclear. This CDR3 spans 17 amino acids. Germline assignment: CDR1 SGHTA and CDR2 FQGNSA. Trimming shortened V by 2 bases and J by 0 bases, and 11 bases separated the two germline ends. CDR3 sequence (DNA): TGTGCCAGCAGCTTATCGGGCCGCAGCTCTGGGGCCAACGTCCTGACTTTC. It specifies CASSLSGRSSGANVLTF.